This TCR beta chain was captured in a study of T cell changes during pregnancy in multiple sclerosis. Germline CDR1 and CDR2: SGHTS and YDEGEE. The CDR3 is made up of 13 amino acids. The germline V and J ends were trimmed by 2 bases and 2 bases, with 7 bases remaining between them. The repertoire was sequenced with immunoSEQ multiplex PCR; TCRdb's copy has only in-frame clones and lacks some. The repertoire includes 29,000 or so clones, roughly nine tenths of them detected once, and about 6.9% sits in the top ten. The TCR sequence derives from a female donor with multiple sclerosis, enrolled in a pregnancy study. The chain combines TRBV5-8 with TRBJ2-5; no firm D call. Here the sequenced sample was CD8+ T cells from peripheral blood mononuclear cells, taken in the second trimester of pregnancy. CDR3 bases: TGTGCCAGCAGCTTTGACTGGCAAGAGACCCAGTACTTC. This encodes CASSFDWQETQYF.